This T cell receptor beta chain was captured by sequencing in a study of shared clonotypes between healthy human individuals. This clone was picked up a small number of times. No antigen is known for it. The sample has other DNA sequences that encode this CDR3 too. The CDR3 covers 13 residues. CDR1 and CDR2 from the germline V gene are MDHEN and SYDVKM. V was clipped by 3 bases and J by 5 bases, with 7 bases between them. Using immunoSEQ multiplex PCR, the repertoire was profiled, and TCRdb retains in-frame clones only, with some absent. The sample lists roughly 2.5 million clones, around nine tenths occurring once. The donors, healthy adults who were HIV-negative, had experienced no recent acute infections or vaccinations. General study results and limits: Shared clonotypes: 4.5% to 5% naive CD4, under 4% naive CD8, about 2.5% memory CD4, about 0.41% memory CD8. In general, naive subsets displayed greater estimated richness than memory subsets did.

The sample consisted of naive CD4+ T cells sorted from blood. The subset denotes: CD45RA+ positively selected. The source of this sequence is a man aged 18-30 years in good health. The chain links TRBV28 to TRBJ2-2; D possibly corresponds to TRBD2 (5 bases). This CDR3 reads CASSLSGTGELFF. In DNA, the CDR3 is TGTGCCAGCAGTTTGTCGGGGACCGGGGAGCTGTTTTTT.